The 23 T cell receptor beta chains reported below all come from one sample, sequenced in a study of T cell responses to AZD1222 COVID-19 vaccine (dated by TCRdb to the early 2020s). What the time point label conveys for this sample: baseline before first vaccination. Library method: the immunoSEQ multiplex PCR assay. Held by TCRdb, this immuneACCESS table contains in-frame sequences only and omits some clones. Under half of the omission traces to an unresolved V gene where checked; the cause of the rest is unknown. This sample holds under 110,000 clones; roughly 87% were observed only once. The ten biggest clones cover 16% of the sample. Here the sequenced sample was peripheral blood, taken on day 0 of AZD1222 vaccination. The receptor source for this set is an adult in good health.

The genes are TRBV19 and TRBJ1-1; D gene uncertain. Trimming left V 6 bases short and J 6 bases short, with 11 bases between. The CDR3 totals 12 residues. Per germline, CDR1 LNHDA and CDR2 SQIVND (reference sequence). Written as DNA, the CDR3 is TGTGCCAGTAGCGCTCCTAGAGCTGAAGCTTTCTTT. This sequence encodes CASSAPRAEAFF.

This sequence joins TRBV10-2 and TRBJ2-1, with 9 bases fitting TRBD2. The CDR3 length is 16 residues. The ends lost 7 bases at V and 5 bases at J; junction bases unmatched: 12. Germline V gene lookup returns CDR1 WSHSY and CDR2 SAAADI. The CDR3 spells CASMVAGVLDNNEQFF. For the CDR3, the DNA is TGCGCCAGCATGGTAGCGGGAGTTTTGGACAACAATGAGCAGTTCTTC.

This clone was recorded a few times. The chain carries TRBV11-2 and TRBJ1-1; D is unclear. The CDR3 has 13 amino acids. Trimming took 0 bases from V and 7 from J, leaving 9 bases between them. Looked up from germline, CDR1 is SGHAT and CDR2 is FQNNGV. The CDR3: CASSLERSGEAFF. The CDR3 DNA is TGTGCCAGCAGCTTAGAGCGGTCTGGTGAAGCTTTCTTT.

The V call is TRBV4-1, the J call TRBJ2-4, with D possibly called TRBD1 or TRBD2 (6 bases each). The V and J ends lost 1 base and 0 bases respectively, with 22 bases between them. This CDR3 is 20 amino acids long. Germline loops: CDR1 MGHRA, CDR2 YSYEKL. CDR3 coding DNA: TGCGCCAGCAGCCAAGGATGGGACTGGGGGACATTCCTAGCCAAAAACATTCAGTACTTC. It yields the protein CASSQGWDWGTFLAKNIQYF.

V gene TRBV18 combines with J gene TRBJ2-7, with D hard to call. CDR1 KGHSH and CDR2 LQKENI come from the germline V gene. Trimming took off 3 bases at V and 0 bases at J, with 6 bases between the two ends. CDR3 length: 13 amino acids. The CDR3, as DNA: TGTGCCAGCTCACCCCCAAGCTCCTACGAGCAGTACTTC. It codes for CASSPPSSYEQYF.

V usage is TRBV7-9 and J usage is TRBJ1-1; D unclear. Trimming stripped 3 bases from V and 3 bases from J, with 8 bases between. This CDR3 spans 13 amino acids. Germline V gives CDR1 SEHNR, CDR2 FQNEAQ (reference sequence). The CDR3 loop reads CASSFRPDTEAFF. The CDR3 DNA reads TGTGCCAGCAGCTTCAGACCCGACACTGAAGCTTTCTTT. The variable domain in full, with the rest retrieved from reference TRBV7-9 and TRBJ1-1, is DTGVSQNPRHKITKRGQNVTFRCDPISEHNRLYWYRQTLGQGPEFLTYFQNEAQLEKSRLLSDRFSAERPKGSFSTLEIQRTEQGDSAMYLCASSFRPDTEAFFGQGTRLTVV.

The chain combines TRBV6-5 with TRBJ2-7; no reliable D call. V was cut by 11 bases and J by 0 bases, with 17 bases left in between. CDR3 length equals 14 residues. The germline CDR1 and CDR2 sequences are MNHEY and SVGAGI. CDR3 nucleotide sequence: TGTGCCTCTCCAGGCGTAGGTATCTCCTACGAGCAGTACTTC. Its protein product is CASPGVGISYEQYF.

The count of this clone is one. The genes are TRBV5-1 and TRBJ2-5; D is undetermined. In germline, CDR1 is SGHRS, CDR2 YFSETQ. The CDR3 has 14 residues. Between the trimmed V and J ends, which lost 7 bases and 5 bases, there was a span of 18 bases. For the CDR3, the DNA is TGCGCCAGCGAAACGGCAGGTTTTGGGGAGACCCAGTACTTC. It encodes CASETAGFGETQYF.

The chain's CDR3 is CAVEGGRTDTQYF. CDR3 in DNA: TGTGCCGTCGAGGGGGGGCGCACAGATACGCAGTATTTT. This chain uses TRBV10-3 with TRBJ2-3, with D tentatively TRBD2 (7 bases). CDR3 size: 13 residues. CDR1 is ENHRY and CDR2 is SYGVKD in the germline V gene. Trimming took off 11 bases at V and 1 base at J, with 13 bases between the two ends.

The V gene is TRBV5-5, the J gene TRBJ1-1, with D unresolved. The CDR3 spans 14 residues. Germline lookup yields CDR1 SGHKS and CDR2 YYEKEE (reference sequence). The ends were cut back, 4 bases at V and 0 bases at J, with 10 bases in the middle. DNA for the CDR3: TGTGCCAGCAGCGGCGGGGATTTGAACACTGAAGCTTTCTTT. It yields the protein CASSGGDLNTEAFF.

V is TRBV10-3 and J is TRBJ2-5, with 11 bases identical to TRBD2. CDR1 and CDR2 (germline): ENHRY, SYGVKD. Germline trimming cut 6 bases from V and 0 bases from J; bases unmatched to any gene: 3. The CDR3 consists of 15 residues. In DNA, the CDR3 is TGTGCCATCAGAACTAGCGGGAGAGACCAAGAGACCCAGTACTTC. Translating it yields CAIRTSGRDQETQYF.

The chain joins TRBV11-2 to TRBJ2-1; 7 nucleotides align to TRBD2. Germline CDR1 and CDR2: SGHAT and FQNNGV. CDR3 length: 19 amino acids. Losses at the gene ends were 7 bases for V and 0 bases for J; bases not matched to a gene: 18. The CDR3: CASNHGLREPDYSYNEQFF. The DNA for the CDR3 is TGTGCCAGCAACCACGGTCTGCGGGAGCCAGATTACTCCTACAATGAGCAGTTCTTC. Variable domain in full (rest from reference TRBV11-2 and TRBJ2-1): EAGVAQSPRYKIIEKRQSVAFWCNPISGHATLYWYQQILGQGPKLLIQFQNNGVVDDSQLPKDRFSAERLKGVDSTLKIQPAKLEDSAVYLCASNHGLREPDYSYNEQFFGPGTRLTVL.

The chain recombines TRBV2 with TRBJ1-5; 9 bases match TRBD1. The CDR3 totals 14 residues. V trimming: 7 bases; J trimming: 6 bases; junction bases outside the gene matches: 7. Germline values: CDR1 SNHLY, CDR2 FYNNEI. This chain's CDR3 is CASTLGQGTQPQHF. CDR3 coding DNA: TGTGCCAGCACTCTGGGACAGGGTACTCAGCCCCAGCATTTT.

This CDR3 is CASRGIDGQGNTEAFF. The CDR3 DNA is TGTGCCAGCAGGGGGATTGACGGGCAGGGCAACACTGAAGCTTTCTTT. This chain uses TRBV5-4 with TRBJ1-1, with D possibly TRBD1 on 5 matching bases. This CDR3 has 16 amino acids. V lost 5 bases and J 2 bases, leaving 19 bases between the germline ends. Per germline, CDR1 SGHNT and CDR2 YYREEE (reference sequence).

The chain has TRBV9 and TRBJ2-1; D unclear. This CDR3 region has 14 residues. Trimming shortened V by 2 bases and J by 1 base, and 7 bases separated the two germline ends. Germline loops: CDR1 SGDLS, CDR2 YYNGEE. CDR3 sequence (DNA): TGTGCCAGCAGCGTCTCCATTTCCTACAATGAGCAGTTCTTC. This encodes CASSVSISYNEQFF.

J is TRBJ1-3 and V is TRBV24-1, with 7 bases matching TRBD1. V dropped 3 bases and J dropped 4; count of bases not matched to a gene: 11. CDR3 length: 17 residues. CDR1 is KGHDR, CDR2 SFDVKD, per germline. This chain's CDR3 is CATSDGRDSGDGNTIYF. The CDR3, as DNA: TGTGCCACCAGTGATGGCCGGGACAGCGGTGACGGAAACACCATATATTTT.

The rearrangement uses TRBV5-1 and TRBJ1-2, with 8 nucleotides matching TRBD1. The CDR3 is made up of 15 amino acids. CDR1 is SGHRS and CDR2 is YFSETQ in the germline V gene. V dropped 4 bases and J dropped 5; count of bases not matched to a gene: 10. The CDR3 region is CASSDWTGNPYGYTF. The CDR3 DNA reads TGCGCCAGCAGCGACTGGACAGGGAACCCGTATGGCTACACCTTC.

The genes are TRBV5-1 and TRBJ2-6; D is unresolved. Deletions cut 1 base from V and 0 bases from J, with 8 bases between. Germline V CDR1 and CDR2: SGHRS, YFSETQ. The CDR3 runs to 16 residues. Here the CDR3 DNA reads TGCGCCAGCAGCTTGCGGTCAGCCTCTGGGGCCAACGTCCTGACTTTC. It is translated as CASSLRSASGANVLTF.

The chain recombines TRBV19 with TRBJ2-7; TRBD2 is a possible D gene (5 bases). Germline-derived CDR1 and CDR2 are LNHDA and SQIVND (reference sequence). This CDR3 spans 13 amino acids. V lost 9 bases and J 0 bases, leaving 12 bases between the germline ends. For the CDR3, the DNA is TGTGCCAGCGGACTGGGAATCTCCTACGAGCAGTACTTC. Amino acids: CASGLGISYEQYF.

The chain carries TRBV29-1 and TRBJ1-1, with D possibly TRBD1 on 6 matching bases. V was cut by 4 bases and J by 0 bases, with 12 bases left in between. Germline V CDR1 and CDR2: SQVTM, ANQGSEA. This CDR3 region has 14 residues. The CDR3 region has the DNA TGCAGCGTTGTCTATACAGGGCTGAACACTGAAGCTTTCTTT. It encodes CSVVYTGLNTEAFF.

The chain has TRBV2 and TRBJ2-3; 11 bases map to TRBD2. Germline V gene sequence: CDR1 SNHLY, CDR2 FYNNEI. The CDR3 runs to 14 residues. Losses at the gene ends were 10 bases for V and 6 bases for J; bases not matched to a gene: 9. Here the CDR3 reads CANLAGGPADTQYF. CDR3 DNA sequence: TGTGCCAATTTAGCGGGAGGGCCGGCGGATACGCAGTATTTT.

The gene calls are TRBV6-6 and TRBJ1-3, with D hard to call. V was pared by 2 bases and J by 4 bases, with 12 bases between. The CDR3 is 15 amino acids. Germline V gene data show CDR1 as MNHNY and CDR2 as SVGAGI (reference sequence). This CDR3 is CASSYRQSGGNTIYF. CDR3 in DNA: TGTGCCAGCAGTTACAGGCAATCAGGCGGAAACACCATATATTTT.

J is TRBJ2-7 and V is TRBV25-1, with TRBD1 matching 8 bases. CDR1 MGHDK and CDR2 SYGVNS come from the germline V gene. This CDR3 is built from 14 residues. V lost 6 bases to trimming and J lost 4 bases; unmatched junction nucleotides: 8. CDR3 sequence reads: CASSDWTGRYEQYF. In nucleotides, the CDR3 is TGTGCCAGCAGCGACTGGACAGGGAGATACGAGCAGTACTTC.